Listed below are T cell receptor beta chains from one sample, sequenced in a study of CD8 T cells in ankylosing spondylitis. TCRdb reprocessed the 5' RACE reads via MiXCR and lists one record per CDR3 protein. This table has more than 600,000 distinct CDR3 sequences, around 19% appearing once. Material: blood, either unsorted or a sorted T cell fraction (not recorded which). All receptors come from a male donor with ankylosing spondylitis. CDR3s include the opening cysteine and the closing phenylalanine or tryptophan. The order of the fields is D gene, clone size, V gene, J gene, CDR3 protein, CDR3 DNA. The D gene is left open where the match is weak. Clone size is given for some rows only: seen once, a few or many times, or a class if the clone is expanded.

NA	NA	TRBV3-1	TRBJ2-5	CASSQEGGQETQYF	TGTGCCAGCAGCCAAGAAGGCGGGCAAGAGACCCAGTACTTC
NA	many	TRBV29-1	TRBJ1-1	CSARSPDRNTEAFF	TGCAGCGCCAGATCGCCGGACAGAAACACTGAAGCTTTCTTT
NA	NA	TRBV7-8	TRBJ2-7	CASSLAGYYEQYF	TGTGCCAGCAGCTTAGCGGGCTACTACGAGCAGTACTTC
NA	few	TRBV29-1	TRBJ2-3	CSVESQRGVDTQYF	TGCAGCGTTGAAAGCCAGCGTGGGGTAGATACGCAGTATTTT
NA	NA	TRBV12-3/TRBV12-4	TRBJ2-1	CASSLITGPQYNEQFF	TGTGCCAGCAGTTTGATAACAGGACCTCAATACAATGAGCAGTTCTTC
TRBD2	few	TRBV6-5	TRBJ2-2	CASSFVVAGTNTGELFF	TGTGCCAGCAGTTTCGTAGTAGCGGGAACCAACACCGGGGAGCTGTTTTTT
NA	NA	TRBV5-8	TRBJ1-2	CASSPTSRGDGYTF	TGTGCCAGCAGCCCCACAAGTAGGGGCGATGGCTACACCTTC
NA	few	TRBV2	TRBJ2-1	CASSGWVEQFF	TGTGCCAGCAGTGGATGGGTTGAGCAGTTCTTC
NA	NA	TRBV7-3	TRBJ2-2	CASSLTSSVTGELFF	TGTGCCAGCAGCTTGACTAGTTCGGTGACCGGGGAGCTGTTTTTT
NA	few	TRBV4-2	TRBJ2-5	CASRPSEGPWETQYF	TGTGCCAGCAGACCGTCCGAGGGGCCGTGGGAGACCCAGTACTTC
TRBD1	few	TRBV12-3/TRBV12-4	TRBJ2-2	CASSLDRGRFGELFF	TGTGCCAGCAGTTTAGACAGGGGGCGCTTCGGGGAGCTGTTTTTT